Described below is a single TCR delta chain sequence and its context. This clone's antigen is unknown. The protein given by TCRdb reflects a much larger clone and differs at residue 5 from this DNA's translation, likely from a read error; the protein shown is the DNA's translation. These data are taken from a study of γδ T cells in repeated Plasmodium falciparum infection (dated by TCRdb to the early 2020s). Looking at the study overall: The natural-infection arm enrolled Malian children exposed to intense seasonal malaria transmission and compared the Malian children with Australian children matched for age and gender. Roughly 5 malaria-naive U.S. adults underwent four controlled human malaria infections by bites from P. falciparum NF54-infected Anopheles stephensi mosquitoes over approximately 640 days. Samples from controlled-infection subjects were taken at baseline, just before selected infections, and 21 days after each infection. Malian gammadelta TCR repertoires were analysed cross-sectionally in periods with no transmission and longitudinally across episodes of acute febrile malaria. In the study, the shaping of the human gammadelta T cell repertoire by repeated Plasmodium falciparum infection was examined using natural infection in Mali and controlled human malaria infection. Points the paper makes about the study in general: Generalizability was limited because the Malian cohort was drawn from a small rural village of predominantly one ethnic group. Because the controlled-infection cohort was small, analysis of inter-individual variability in gammadelta T cell responses was limited.

The library was obtained by multiplex PCR. The sequencer was an Illumina MiSeq. From each sorted gammadelta T cell sample, both TCR gamma (TRG) and TCR delta (TRD) chains were sequenced. On the study's bioinformatics: The repertoire analyses drew on clonotype tree plots, the accumulated frequency of the top 20 clonotypes, and diversity index (DI) and D75 metrics. TCRdb reprocessed the public data with the CATT caller; entries with the same nucleotide sequence were combined afterwards. TCRdb, not the original authors, processed these V and J calls. In all, the sample holds around 86,000 delta-chain clones, and 1.4% of those were seen once. In total, the top ten clones hold under 9.5% of the sample. Sequencing input: gamma-delta T cells from blood. The clonotype was recovered from a pool of human donors (malaria-infected and uninfected, not separated).

The nucleotide sequence is TGTGCCTGTGATCTCCTTACTGGGGGATACTCAGAGTACACCGATAAACTCATCTTT. Its translation reads: CACDLLTGGYSEYTDKLIF. The sequence joins TRDV2 to TRDJ1, with 12 bases aligning to TRDD3. The J gene was not available in TCRdb and was assigned here by matching the DNA to germline segments. CDR1 GEAIGNYY and CDR2 EKD were looked up in the germline V gene. The CDR3 contains 19 residues, cysteine and phenylalanine counted. CDR3 DNA only is kept here, 57 bases in frame from base 1. The V end gives up 4 bases and the J end 0 bases, leaving 14 bases in the junction not matched to a gene.